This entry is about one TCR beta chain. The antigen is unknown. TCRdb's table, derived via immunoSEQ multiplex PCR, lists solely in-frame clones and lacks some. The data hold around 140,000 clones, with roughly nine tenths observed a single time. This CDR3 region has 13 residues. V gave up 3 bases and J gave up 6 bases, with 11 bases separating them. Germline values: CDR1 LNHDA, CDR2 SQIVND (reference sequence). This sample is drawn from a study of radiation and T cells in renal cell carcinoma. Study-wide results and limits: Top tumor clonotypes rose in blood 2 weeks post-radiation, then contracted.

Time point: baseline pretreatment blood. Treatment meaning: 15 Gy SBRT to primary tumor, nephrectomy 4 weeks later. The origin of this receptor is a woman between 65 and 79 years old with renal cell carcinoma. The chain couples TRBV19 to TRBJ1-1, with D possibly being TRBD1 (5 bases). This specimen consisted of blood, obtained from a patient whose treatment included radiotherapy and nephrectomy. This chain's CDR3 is CASSIPPGPEAFF. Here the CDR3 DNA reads TGTGCCAGTAGTATCCCCCCAGGGCCTGAAGCTTTCTTT.